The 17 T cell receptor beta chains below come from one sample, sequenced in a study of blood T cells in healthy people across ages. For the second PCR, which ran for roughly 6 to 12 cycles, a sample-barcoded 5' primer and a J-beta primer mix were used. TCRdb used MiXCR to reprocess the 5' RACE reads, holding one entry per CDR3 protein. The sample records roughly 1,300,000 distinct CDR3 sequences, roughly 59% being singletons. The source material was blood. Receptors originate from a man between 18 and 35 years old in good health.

The CDR3 loop is CASSFLAGELGELFF. In DNA, the CDR3 is TGTGCCAGCAGTTTTCTAGCGGGGGAACTGGGGGAGCTGTTTTTT. J is TRBJ2-2 and V is TRBV27, with 10 bases identical to TRBD2. Germline assignment: CDR1 MNHEY and CDR2 SMNVEV (reference sequence). CDR3 size: 15 residues. The ends lost 3 bases at V and 8 bases at J; junction bases unmatched: 6.

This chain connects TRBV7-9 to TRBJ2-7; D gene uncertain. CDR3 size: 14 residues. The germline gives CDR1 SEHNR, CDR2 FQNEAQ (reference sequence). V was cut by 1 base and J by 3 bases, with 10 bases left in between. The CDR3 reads CASSLDGRHYEQYF. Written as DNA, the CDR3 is TGTGCCAGCAGCTTAGATGGTCGGCACTACGAGCAGTACTTC.

CDR3 coding DNA: TGTGCCAGCAGCATTGGGACTAGCGCTTCCTACGAGCAGTACTTC. Translating gives CASSIGTSASYEQYF. The V call is TRBV3-1, the J call TRBJ2-7, with 10 bases matching TRBD2. CDR3 length: 15 residues. The germline gives CDR1 LGHDT, CDR2 YNNKEL (reference sequence). V trimming: 5 bases; J trimming: 1 base; junction bases outside the gene matches: 5.

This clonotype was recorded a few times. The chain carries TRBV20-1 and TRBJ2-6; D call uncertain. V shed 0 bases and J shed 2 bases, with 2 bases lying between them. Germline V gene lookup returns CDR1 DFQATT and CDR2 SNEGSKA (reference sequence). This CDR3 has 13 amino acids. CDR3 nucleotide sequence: TGCAGTGCTAGAGAACCTGGGGCCAACGTCCTGACTTTC. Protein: CSAREPGANVLTF.

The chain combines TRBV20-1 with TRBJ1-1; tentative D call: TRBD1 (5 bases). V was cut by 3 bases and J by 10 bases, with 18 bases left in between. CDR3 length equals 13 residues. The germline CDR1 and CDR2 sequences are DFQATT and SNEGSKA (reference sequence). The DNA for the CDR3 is TGCAGTGCTAGTCCCGGGACGGCCGGCTTAGCTTTCTTT. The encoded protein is CSASPGTAGLAFF.

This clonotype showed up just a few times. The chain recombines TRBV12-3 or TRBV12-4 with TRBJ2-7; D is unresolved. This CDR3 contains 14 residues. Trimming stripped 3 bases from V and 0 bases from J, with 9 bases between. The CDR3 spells CASSFWSRSYEQYF. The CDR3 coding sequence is TGTGCCAGCAGTTTTTGGTCACGCTCCTACGAGCAGTACTTC.

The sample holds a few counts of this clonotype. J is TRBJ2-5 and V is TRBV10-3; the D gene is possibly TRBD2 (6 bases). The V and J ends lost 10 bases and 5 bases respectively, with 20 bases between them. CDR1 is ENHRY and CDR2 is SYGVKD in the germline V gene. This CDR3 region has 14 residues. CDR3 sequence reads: CATSTGSSEETQYF. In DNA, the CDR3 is TGTGCCACATCAACCGGGAGCTCGGAGGAGACCCAGTACTTC.

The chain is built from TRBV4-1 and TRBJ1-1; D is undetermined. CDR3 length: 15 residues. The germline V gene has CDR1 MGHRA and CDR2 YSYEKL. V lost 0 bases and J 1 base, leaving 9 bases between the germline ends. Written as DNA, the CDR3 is TGCGCCAGCAGCCAAGATAGGGCAGCGAACACTGAAGCTTTCTTT. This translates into CASSQDRAANTEAFF.

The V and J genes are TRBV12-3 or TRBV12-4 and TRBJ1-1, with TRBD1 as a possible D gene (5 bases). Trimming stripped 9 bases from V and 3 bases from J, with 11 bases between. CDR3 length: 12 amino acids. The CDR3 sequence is CASGTEDTEAFF. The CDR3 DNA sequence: TGTGCCAGTGGGACGGAGGACACTGAAGCTTTCTTT.

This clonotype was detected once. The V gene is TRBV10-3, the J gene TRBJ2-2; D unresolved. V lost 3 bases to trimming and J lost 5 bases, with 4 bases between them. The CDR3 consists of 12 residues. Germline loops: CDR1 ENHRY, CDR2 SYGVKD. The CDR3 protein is CAISDETGELFF. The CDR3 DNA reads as TGTGCCATCAGTGACGAAACCGGGGAGCTGTTTTTT.

CDR3 bases: TGTGCCAGCAGTCCCTCCAGGCCAAGCTCCTATAATTCACCCCTCCACTTT. Protein sequence: CASSPSRPSSYNSPLHF. This sequence joins TRBV28 and TRBJ1-6; the D is unclear. Trimming cost V 5 bases and J 0 bases, with 14 bases left between them. CDR3 length equals 17 residues. Per the germline V gene, CDR1 is MDHEN and CDR2 is SYDVKM.

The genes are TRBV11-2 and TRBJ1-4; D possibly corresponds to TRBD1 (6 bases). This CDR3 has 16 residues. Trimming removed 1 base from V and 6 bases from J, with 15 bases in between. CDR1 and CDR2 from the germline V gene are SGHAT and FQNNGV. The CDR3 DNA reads TGTGCCAGCAGCTTAGCCCTCGACAGGAGTCATGAAAAACTGTTTTTT. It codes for CASSLALDRSHEKLFF.

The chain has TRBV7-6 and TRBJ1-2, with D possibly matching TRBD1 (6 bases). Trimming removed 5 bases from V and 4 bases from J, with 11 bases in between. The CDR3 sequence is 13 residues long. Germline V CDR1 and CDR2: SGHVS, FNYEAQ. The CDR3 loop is CASSSGDTYGYTF. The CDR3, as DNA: TGTGCCAGCAGCAGTGGGGACACCTATGGCTACACCTTC.

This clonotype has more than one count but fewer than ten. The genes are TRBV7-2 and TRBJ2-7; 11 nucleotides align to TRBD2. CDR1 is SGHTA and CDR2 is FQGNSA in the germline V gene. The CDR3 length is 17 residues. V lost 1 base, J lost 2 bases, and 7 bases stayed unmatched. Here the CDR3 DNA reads TGTGCCAGCAGCTTAGATGGGACTAGCGGCCCGACCTACGAGCAGTACTTC. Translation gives CASSLDGTSGPTYEQYF.

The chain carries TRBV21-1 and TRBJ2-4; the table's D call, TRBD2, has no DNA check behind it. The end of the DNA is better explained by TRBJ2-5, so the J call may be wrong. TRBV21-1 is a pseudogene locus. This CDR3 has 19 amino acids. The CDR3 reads CASSKAESGTSGVQETQYF. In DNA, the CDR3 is TGTGCCAGCAGCAAAGCAGAATCCGGGACTAGCGGGGTCCAAGAGACCCAGTACTTC.

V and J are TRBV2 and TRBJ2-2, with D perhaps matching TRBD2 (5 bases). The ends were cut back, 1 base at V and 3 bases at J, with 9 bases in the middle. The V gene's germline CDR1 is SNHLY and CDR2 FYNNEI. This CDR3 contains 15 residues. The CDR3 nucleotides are TGTGCCAGCAGTGAAGGGCTAGCCTACACCGGGGAGCTGTTTTTT. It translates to CASSEGLAYTGELFF. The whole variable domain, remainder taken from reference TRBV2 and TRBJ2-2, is EPEVTQTPSHQVTQMGQEVILRCVPISNHLYFYWYRQILGQKVEFLVSFYNNEISEKSEIFDDQFSVERPDGSNFTLKIRSTKLEDSAMYFCASSEGLAYTGELFFGEGSRLTVL.

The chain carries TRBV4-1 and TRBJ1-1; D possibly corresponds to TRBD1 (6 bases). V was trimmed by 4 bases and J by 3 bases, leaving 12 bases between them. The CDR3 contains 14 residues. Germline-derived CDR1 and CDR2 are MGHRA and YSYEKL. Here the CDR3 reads CASSLSEGDTEAFF. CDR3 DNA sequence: TGCGCCAGCAGCCTTTCCGAGGGGGACACTGAAGCTTTCTTT.